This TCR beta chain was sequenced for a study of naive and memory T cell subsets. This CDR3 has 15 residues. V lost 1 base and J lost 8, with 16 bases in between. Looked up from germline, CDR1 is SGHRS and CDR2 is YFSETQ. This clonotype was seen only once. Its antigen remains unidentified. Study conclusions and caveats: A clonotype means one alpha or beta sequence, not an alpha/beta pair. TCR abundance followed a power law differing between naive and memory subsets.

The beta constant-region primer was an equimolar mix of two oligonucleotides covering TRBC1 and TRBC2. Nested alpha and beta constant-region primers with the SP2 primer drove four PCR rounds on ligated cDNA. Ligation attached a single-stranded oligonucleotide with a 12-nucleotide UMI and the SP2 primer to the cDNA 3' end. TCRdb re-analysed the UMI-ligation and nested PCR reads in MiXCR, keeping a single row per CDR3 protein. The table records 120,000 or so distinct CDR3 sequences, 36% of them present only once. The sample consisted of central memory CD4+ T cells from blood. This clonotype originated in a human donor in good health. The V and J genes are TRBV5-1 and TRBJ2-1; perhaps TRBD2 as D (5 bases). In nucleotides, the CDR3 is TGCGCCAGCAGCTTGCCGGGCTCGGGAAGAGATGAGCAGTTCTTC. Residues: CASSLPGSGRDEQFF.